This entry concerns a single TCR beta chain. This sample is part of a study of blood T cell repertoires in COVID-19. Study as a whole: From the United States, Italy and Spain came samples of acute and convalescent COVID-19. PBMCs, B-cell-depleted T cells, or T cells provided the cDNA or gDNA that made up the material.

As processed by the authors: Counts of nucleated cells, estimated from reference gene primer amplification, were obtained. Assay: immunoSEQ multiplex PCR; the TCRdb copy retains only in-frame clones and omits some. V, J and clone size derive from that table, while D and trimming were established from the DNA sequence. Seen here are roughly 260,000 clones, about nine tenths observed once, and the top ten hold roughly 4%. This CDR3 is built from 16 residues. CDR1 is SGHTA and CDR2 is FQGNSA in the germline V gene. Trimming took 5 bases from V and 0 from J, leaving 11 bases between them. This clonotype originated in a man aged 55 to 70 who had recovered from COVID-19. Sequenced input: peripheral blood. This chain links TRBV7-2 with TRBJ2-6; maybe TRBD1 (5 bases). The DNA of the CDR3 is TGTGCCAGCAGCCTAGGGGCCAACTCTGGGGCCAACGTCCTGACTTTC. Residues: CASSLGANSGANVLTF. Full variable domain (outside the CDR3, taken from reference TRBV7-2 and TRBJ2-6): GAGVSQSPSNKVTEKGKDVELRCDPISGHTALYWYRQSLGQGLEFLIYFQGNSAPDKSGLPSDRFSAERTGGSVSTLTIQRTQQEDSAVYLCASSLGANSGANVLTFGAGSRLTVL.